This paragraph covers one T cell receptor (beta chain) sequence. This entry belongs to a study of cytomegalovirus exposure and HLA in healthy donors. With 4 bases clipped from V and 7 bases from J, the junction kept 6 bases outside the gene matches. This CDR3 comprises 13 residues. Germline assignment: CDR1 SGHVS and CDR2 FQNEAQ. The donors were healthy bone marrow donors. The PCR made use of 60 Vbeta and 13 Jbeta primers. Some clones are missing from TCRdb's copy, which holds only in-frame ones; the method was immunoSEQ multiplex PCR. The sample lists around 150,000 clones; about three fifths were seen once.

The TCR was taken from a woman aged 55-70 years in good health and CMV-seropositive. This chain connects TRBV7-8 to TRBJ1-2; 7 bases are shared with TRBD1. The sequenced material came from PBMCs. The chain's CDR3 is CASSSDRLGGYTF. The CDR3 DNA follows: TGTGCCAGCAGCTCGGACAGGCTCGGTGGCTACACCTTC. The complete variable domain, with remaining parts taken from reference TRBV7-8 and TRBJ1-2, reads GAGVSQSPRYKVAKRGQDVALRCDPISGHVSLFWYQQALGQGPEFLTYFQNEAQLDKSGLPSDRFFAERPEGSVSTLKIQRTQQEDSAVYLCASSSDRLGGYTFGSGTRLTVV.